The present T cell receptor beta chain was sequenced within a study of beta chain features in type 1 diabetes. Study background: Approximately 100 million sorted cells were examined across all samples. General study findings and limits: Researchers report that Type 1 diabetes patients had moderately but significantly shorter TCRB CDR3s across all four CD4+ subsets. Fewer junction insertions and more nucleotide deletions appeared in type 1 diabetes patients.

Once sorted, every population was more than 95% pure. This CDR3 contains 14 residues. The germline V and J ends were trimmed by 5 bases and 5 bases, with 15 bases remaining between them. CDR1 KGHSH and CDR2 LQKENI come from the germline V gene. Expressed TCRB transcripts were sequenced because the isolated RNA had all been reverse transcribed beforehand. For naive, central memory and regulatory T cell samples, reads averaged approximately 3.6 million. Profiling relied on immunoSEQ multiplex PCR, and the TCRdb table lists in-frame clones only, not all of them. This sample has 160,000 or so clones, with 8% to 8.5% found just once. This clone was picked up a small number of times. Its antigen remains unknown.

The specimen was central memory CD4+ T cells from blood. The receptor was isolated from a woman aged 18-29 years with type 1 diabetes. The V gene is TRBV18, the J gene TRBJ1-1; a possible D gene is TRBD1 (6 bases). CDR3 bases: TGTGCCAGCTCAATCCGGGACACCGGGACTGAAGCTTTCTTT. Residues: CASSIRDTGTEAFF. The variable domain in full, completed from reference TRBV18 and TRBJ1-1, reads NAGVMQNPRHLVRRRGQEARLRCSPMKGHSHVYWYRQLPEEGLKFMVYLQKENIIDESGMPKERFSAEFPKEGPSILRIQQVVRGDSAAYFCASSIRDTGTEAFFGQGTRLTVV.